Listed below are T cell receptor beta chains from one sample, sequenced in a study of T cells in Graves' hyperthyroidism and ophthalmopathy. TCRdb re-analysed the multiplex PCR reads in MiXCR, keeping a single row per CDR3 protein. The data show over 400,000 distinct CDR3 sequences, with 20% to 25% seen just once and around 50% held by the top ten. Sequenced: blood. These TCRs come from an older woman with Graves' ophthalmopathy. The CDR3 runs from the conserved cysteine through the conserved F or W. Each record gives: V gene, J gene, clone size, D gene, CDR3 DNA, CDR3 protein. D genes are given only for firm matches. Expanded clones are given a class, and other clones once, few, many or no size at all.

V: TRBV19
J: TRBJ2-3
size: few
D: TRBD2
DNA: TGTGCCAGTAGTATCAGCGCGACTAGCGGACCAGATACGCAGTATTTT
CDR3: CASSISATSGPDTQYF

V: TRBV5-1
J: TRBJ2-1
size: many
D: .
DNA: TGCGCCAGCAGCAGGTTGGGTGGAAGCTCCTACAATGAGCAGTTCTTC
CDR3: CASSRLGGSSYNEQFF

V: TRBV6-1
J: TRBJ1-5
size: .
D: TRBD1
DNA: TGTGCCAGCAGACCGGGACAGGGGTATCAGCCCCAGCATTTT
CDR3: CASRPGQGYQPQHF

V: TRBV20-1
J: TRBJ1-2
size: .
D: TRBD1
DNA: TGCAGTGCTTGGGACAGGCCCCTTGGCTATGGCTACACCTTC
CDR3: CSAWDRPLGYGYTF

V: TRBV24-1
J: TRBJ1-1
size: .
D: .
DNA: TGTGCCACCAGACCGGGACCCCAGAACACTGAAGCTTTCTTT
CDR3: CATRPGPQNTEAFF

V: TRBV20-1
J: TRBJ2-7
size: .
D: .
DNA: TGCAGTGCTAGAAGGGCATCGTCCTACGAGCAGTACTTC
CDR3: CSARRASSYEQYF

V: TRBV13
J: TRBJ1-4
size: .
D: .
DNA: TGTGCCAGCAGCTTCGGCAGGAAAAATGAAAAACTGTTTTTT
CDR3: CASSFGRKNEKLFF

V: TRBV28
J: TRBJ1-5
size: many
D: .
DNA: TGTGCCAGCAGTTTACAGCCAGCGGGGGCTGGGTATAGCAATCAGCCCCAGCATTTT
CDR3: CASSLQPAGAGYSNQPQHF

V: TRBV2
J: TRBJ2-3
size: .
D: .
DNA: TGTGCCAGCGATCAGCGGGCCCTTAGCACAGATACGCAGTATTTT
CDR3: CASDQRALSTDTQYF

V: TRBV28
J: TRBJ2-7
size: few
D: TRBD1
DNA: TGTGCCAGCAGTTCCTCTGGTCGGGACAGGGGGCTCTACGAGCAGTACTTC
CDR3: CASSSSGRDRGLYEQYF

V: TRBV6-1
J: TRBJ1-1
size: few
D: .
DNA: TGTGCCAGCAGAACTCCCGGGGCCCAGAACACTGAAGCTTTCTTT
CDR3: CASRTPGAQNTEAFF

V: TRBV7-2
J: TRBJ2-1
size: few
D: .
DNA: TGTGCCAGCAGCTTACCTTCAAGGGCAGGCGAGCAGTTCTTC
CDR3: CASSLPSRAGEQFF

V: TRBV5-1
J: TRBJ2-7
size: .
D: TRBD2
DNA: TGCGCCAGCAGTTCTAATAGCGGGAGGGCGAGAGAGCAGTACTTC
CDR3: CASSSNSGRAREQYF

V: TRBV20-1
J: TRBJ2-5
size: .
D: TRBD2
DNA: TGCAGTGCTAGTGTAGCGGGGCCTCAAGAGACCCAGTACTTC
CDR3: CSASVAGPQETQYF

V: TRBV2
J: TRBJ2-5
size: many
D: .
DNA: TGTGCCAGCAGTCGACAAGAGACCCAGTACTTC
CDR3: CASSRQETQYF

V: TRBV29-1
J: TRBJ2-7
size: .
D: TRBD2
DNA: TGCAGCGTGGAATCTAGCGGGGGCTACGAGCAGTACTTC
CDR3: CSVESSGGYEQYF

V: TRBV6-5
J: TRBJ1-2
size: .
D: TRBD1
DNA: TGTGCCAGCAGTTACCCGATGGCGACAGGGACTGATGGCTACACCTTC
CDR3: CASSYPMATGTDGYTF

V: TRBV30
J: TRBJ2-1
size: .
D: TRBD2
DNA: TGTGCCTGGGATACGGGACTAGCTCCCAATGAGCAGTTCTTC
CDR3: CAWDTGLAPNEQFF

V: TRBV27
J: TRBJ2-1
size: many
D: TRBD2
DNA: TGTGCCAGCAGTTTATCGGTGGCGGGAGGGAATGAGCAGTTCTTC
CDR3: CASSLSVAGGNEQFF

V: TRBV25-1
J: TRBJ1-2
size: .
D: TRBD1
DNA: TGTGCCAGCAGTGAATTTGGGGGACAGGGACGGGACTATGGCTACACCTTC
CDR3: CASSEFGGQGRDYGYTF

V: TRBV6-5
J: TRBJ1-2
size: few
D: .
DNA: TGTGCCAGCAGTTACCCCACTCCCTATGGCTACACCTTC
CDR3: CASSYPTPYGYTF

V: TRBV5-1
J: TRBJ2-3
size: .
D: TRBD2
DNA: TGCGCCAGCAGCATATATAGCGGGAGCACAGATACGCAGTATTTT
CDR3: CASSIYSGSTDTQYF

V: TRBV18
J: TRBJ2-7
size: .
D: .
DNA: TGTGCCAGCACCCAACCGGGGGCGCCTGAGCAGTACTTC
CDR3: CASTQPGAPEQYF

V: TRBV6-5
J: TRBJ1-4
size: .
D: .
DNA: TGTGCCAGCAGTTCCCGGGGAAGGGGCTTTGCAACTAATGAAAAACTGTTTTTT
CDR3: CASSSRGRGFATNEKLFF

V: TRBV5-5
J: TRBJ2-5
size: .
D: .
DNA: TGTGCCAGCAGCTTGCTCGTCGCAGGGGAGACCCAGTACTTC
CDR3: CASSLLVAGETQYF

V: TRBV2
J: TRBJ2-7
size: many
D: TRBD2
DNA: TGTGCCAGCAGTGAAGGAAGGGGAGGGTACGAGCAGTACTTC
CDR3: CASSEGRGGYEQYF

V: TRBV5-1
J: TRBJ2-3
size: .
D: TRBD2
DNA: TGCGCCAGCAGCTTACTCGTAGCGGGAGGCGTCACAGATACGCAGTATTTT
CDR3: CASSLLVAGGVTDTQYF

V: TRBV3-1
J: TRBJ2-7
size: few
D: TRBD1
DNA: TGTGCCAGCAGCCAAGCAGGGACAGCCCCCAAGCAGTACTTC
CDR3: CASSQAGTAPKQYF

V: TRBV28
J: TRBJ2-7
size: .
D: TRBD2
DNA: TGTGCCAGCAGAGACGGCGGACTAGCGGGACCCCACTACGAGCAGTACTTC
CDR3: CASRDGGLAGPHYEQYF

V: TRBV19
J: TRBJ2-5
size: .
D: .
DNA: TGTGCCAGTAGCCCTATAGTACCTACAGGGCGGGAGACCCAGTACTTC
CDR3: CASSPIVPTGRETQYF

V: TRBV30
J: TRBJ1-1
size: few
D: .
DNA: TGTGCCTGGATTCGGAGTATGAACACTGAAGCTTTCTTT
CDR3: CAWIRSMNTEAFF

V: TRBV3-1
J: TRBJ1-2
size: few
D: .
DNA: TGTGCCAGCAGCCAGGCCGGACGCAGCTATGGCTACACCTTC
CDR3: CASSQAGRSYGYTF

V: TRBV30
J: TRBJ1-5
size: .
D: TRBD1
DNA: TGTGCCTGGAGAGAAACTGGGACAGGAAGCAATCAGCCCCAGCATTTT
CDR3: CAWRETGTGSNQPQHF

V: TRBV28
J: TRBJ1-5
size: few
D: TRBD1
DNA: TGTGCCAGCAGTTCCTCTGGACAGGGTCTTCAGCCCCAGCATTTT
CDR3: CASSSSGQGLQPQHF

V: TRBV9
J: TRBJ2-2
size: .
D: .
DNA: TGTGCCAGCAGCGTAGATAGTAGGAACGGGGAGCTGTTTTTT
CDR3: CASSVDSRNGELFF

V: TRBV30
J: TRBJ2-2
size: .
D: .
DNA: TGTGCCTGGAGTGCCCTCACCATTAGTTTCACCGGGGAGCTGTTTTTT
CDR3: CAWSALTISFTGELFF

V: TRBV7-2
J: TRBJ1-1
size: .
D: TRBD1
DNA: TGTGCCAGCAGCCAGGTAAACAGGGGAAACACTGAAGCTTTCTTT
CDR3: CASSQVNRGNTEAFF

V: TRBV11-1
J: TRBJ2-7
size: many
D: TRBD1
DNA: TGTGCCAGCAGAACCCACGGGACAGGACGAGGCGAGCAGTACTTC
CDR3: CASRTHGTGRGEQYF